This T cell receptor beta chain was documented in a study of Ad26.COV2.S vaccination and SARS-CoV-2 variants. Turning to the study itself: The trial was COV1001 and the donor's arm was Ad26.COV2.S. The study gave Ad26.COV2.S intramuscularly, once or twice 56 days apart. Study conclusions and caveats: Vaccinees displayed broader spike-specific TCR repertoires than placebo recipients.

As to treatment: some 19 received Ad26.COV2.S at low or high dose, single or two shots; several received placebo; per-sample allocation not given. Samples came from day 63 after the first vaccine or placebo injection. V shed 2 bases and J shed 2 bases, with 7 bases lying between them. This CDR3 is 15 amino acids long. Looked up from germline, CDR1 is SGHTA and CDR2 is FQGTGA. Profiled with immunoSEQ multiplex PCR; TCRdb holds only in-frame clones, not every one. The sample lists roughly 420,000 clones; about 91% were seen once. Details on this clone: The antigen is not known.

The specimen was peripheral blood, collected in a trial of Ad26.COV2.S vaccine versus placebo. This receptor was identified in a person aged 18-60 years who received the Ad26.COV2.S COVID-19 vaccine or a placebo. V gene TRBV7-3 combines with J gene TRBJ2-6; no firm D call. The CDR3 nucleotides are TGTGCCAGCAGCTTAGGGCAGCCTGGGGCCAACGTCCTGACTTTC. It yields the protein CASSLGQPGANVLTF.